Listed here is a single T cell receptor beta chain. The antigen remains undetermined. These data come from a study of vaccination and CD4 T cells after COVID-19. Study overall: Each convalescent patient was PCR positive for SARS-CoV-2 on nasal swab; roughly 9 cases were mild and one severe.

Documented treatment: approximately 11-day PBMC culture with coronavirus spike peptide pools or control peptides (ViraFEST assay). Antigen-specific T cell expansion with peptide pools preceded TCR sequencing in the ViraFEST approach. The Oncomine TCR Beta short-read assay was applied to DNA of cultured CD4+ T cells. Using its own MiXCR run on the PCR reads, TCRdb lists one record per CDR3 protein. The sample lists under 20,000 distinct CDR3 sequences, approximately 50% occurring once. CDR3 length: 15 residues. CDR1 and CDR2 from the germline V gene are SGHRS and YFSETQ. Between the trimmed V and J ends, which lost 4 bases and 1 base, there was a span of 14 bases.

The starting material was CD4+ T cells from blood, cultured in vitro, obtained before SARS-CoV-2 vaccination. This TCR was sampled from a human donor who had recovered from COVID-19. V is TRBV5-1 and J is TRBJ1-1; D ambiguous. CDR3 in amino acids: CASSPYYDQNTEAFF. DNA of the CDR3: TGCGCCAGCAGCCCCTATTATGACCAGAACACTGAAGCTTTCTTT. The full variable domain, completed using reference TRBV5-1 and TRBJ1-1, is KAGVTQTPRYLIKTRGQQVTLSCSPISGHRSVSWYQQTPGQGLQFLFEYFSETQRNKGNFPGRFSGRQFSNSRSEMNVSTLELGDSALYLCASSPYYDQNTEAFFGQGTRLTVV.